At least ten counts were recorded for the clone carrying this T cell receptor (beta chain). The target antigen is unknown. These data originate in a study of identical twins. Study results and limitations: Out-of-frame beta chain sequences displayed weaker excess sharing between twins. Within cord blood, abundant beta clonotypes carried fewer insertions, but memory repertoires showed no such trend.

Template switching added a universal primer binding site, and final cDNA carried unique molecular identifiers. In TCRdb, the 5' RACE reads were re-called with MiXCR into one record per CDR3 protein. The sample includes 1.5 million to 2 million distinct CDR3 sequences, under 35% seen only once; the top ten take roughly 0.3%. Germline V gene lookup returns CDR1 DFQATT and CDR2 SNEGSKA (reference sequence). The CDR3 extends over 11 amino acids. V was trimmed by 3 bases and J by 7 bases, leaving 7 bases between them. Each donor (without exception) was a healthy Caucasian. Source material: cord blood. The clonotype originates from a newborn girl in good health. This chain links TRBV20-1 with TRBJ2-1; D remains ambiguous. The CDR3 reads CSASRANEQFF. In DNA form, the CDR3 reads TGCAGTGCTAGCAGAGCTAATGAGCAGTTCTTC.